These T cell receptor beta chains were read from a single sample in a study of cytomegalovirus exposure and HLA in healthy donors. Using immunoSEQ multiplex PCR, the repertoire was profiled, and TCRdb retains in-frame clones only, with some absent. This table holds approximately 130,000 clones, approximately 80% found once. The specimen was PBMCs. These receptors were obtained from a female donor in good health and CMV-seropositive. Both conserved end residues are part of each CDR3. A D gene is named only where the DNA matches it firmly. Some rows mark clone size as missing; the rest say once, few, many or name a class of expanded clone.

D gene	clone size	V gene	J gene	CDR3 DNA	CDR3 protein
.	.	TRBV5-1	TRBJ1-2	TGCGCCAGCAGCTTGGAAGGACTTCTAGGTAATGGCTACACCTTC	CASSLEGLLGNGYTF
TRBD1	.	TRBV7-9	TRBJ1-1	TGTGCCAGCAGCTGGGCGACAGGGGAAGCTTTCTTT	CASSWATGEAFF
TRBD1	.	TRBV7-6	TRBJ1-6	TGTGCCAGCAGCTTAACCCGGACAGGGAATTCACCCCTCCACTTT	CASSLTRTGNSPLHF
.	once	TRBV27	TRBJ1-1	TGTGCCAGCAGACGGGCAGGGCGAGGAAAAACTGAAGCTTTCTTT	CASRRAGRGKTEAFF
.	.	TRBV2	TRBJ2-5	TGTGCCAGCATGAGAAAACTACTACCTGGAGAGACCCAGTACTTC	CASMRKLLPGETQYF
TRBD1	.	TRBV19	TRBJ1-1	TGTGCCAGTTTACAGGGGGCCGACACTGAAGCTTTCTTT	CASLQGADTEAFF
TRBD2	.	TRBV5-1	TRBJ2-3	TGCGCCAGCAGCTTAGGTAGCGGGGGCCTTACCCACCGGGCAGATACGCAGTATTTT	CASSLGSGGLTHRADTQYF
TRBD2	few	TRBV5-1	TRBJ2-1	TGCGCCAGCAGCTTAGCGGGGGGGGACAATGAGCAGTTCTTC	CASSLAGGDNEQFF
.	.	TRBV5-1	TRBJ1-4	TGCGCCAGCAGCTGGGGCAGCGCAACTAATGAAAAACTGTTTTTT	CASSWGSATNEKLFF
.	.	TRBV7-2	TRBJ1-1	TGTGCCAGCAGCTTAGATCCGGGAGGCGACACTGAAGCTTTCTTT	CASSLDPGGDTEAFF
.	.	TRBV29-1	TRBJ1-1	TGCAGCGTTGAAGAGGGGGACATCGTCAACACTGAAGCTTTCTTT	CSVEEGDIVNTEAFF
TRBD2	.	TRBV2	TRBJ2-3	TGTGCCAGCAGTGACCGCGGGGGGGCAGATACGCAGTATTTT	CASSDRGGADTQYF
TRBD1	once	TRBV2	TRBJ1-1	TGTGCCAGCAGTGAACCGGGACAGGCAGCCACTGAAGCTTTCTTT	CASSEPGQAATEAFF
.	.	TRBV30	TRBJ1-5	TGTGCCTGGGGGGAGGGGACAAATCTCTATCAGCCCCAGCATTTT	CAWGEGTNLYQPQHF
TRBD2	.	TRBV6-5	TRBJ2-7	TGTGCCAGCAGTCTAGCGGTCTACTCCTACGAGCAGTACTTC	CASSLAVYSYEQYF
TRBD1	.	TRBV25-1	TRBJ2-5	TGTGCCAGCAGCTCCGGGACAGGAGCCCAAGAGACCCAGTACTTC	CASSSGTGAQETQYF
TRBD2	.	TRBV5-1	TRBJ2-3	TGCGCCAGCAGCCCGGTGGGAGGGCAGATAGATACGCAGTATTTT	CASSPVGGQIDTQYF
TRBD1	.	TRBV2	TRBJ2-2	TGTGCCAGCAGACCGGGACAGGGTTCCTACACCGGGGAGCTGTTTTTT	CASRPGQGSYTGELFF
.	few	TRBV6-4	TRBJ1-1	TGTGCCAGCAGTGACACGGACAGAAACACTGAAGCTTTCTTT	CASSDTDRNTEAFF
.	.	TRBV6-1	TRBJ2-2	TGTGCCAGCTCTTACAGCGGAGGGGAGCTGTTTTTT	CASSYSGGELFF
.	.	TRBV6-6	TRBJ2-3	TGTGCCAGCAGTTCCCCACTAGCATCTAGCACAGATACGCAGTATTTT	CASSSPLASSTDTQYF
TRBD1	.	TRBV7-9	TRBJ1-2	TGTTCCAGCAGCTCGTTTCCCCCGGGACAGGGAGGCCCTGGCTACACCTTC	CSSSSFPPGQGGPGYTF
.	many	TRBV7-6	TRBJ1-6	TGTGCCAGCAGCTTAAGGACTCAGCGCGATTCACCCCTCCACTTT	CASSLRTQRDSPLHF